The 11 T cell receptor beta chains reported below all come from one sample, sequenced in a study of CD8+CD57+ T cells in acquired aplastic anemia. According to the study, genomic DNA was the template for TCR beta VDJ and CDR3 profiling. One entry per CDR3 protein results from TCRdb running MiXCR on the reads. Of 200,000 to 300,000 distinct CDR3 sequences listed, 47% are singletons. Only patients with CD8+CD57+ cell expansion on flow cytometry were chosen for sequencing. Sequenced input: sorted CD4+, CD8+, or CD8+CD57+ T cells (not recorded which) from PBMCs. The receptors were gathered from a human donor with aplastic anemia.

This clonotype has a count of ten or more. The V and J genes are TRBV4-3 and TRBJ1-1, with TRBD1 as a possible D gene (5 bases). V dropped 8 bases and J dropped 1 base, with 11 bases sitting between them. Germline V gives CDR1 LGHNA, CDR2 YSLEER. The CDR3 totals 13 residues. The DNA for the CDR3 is TGCGCCAGCGGACTGACAGAGAACACTGAAGCTTTCTTT. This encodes CASGLTENTEAFF.

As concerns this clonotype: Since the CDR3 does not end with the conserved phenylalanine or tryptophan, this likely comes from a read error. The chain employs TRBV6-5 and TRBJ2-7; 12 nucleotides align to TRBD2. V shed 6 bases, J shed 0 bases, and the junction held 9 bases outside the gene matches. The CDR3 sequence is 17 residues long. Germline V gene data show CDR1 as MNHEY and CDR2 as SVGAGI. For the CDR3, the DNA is TGTGCCAGCAGCCCACGAACTAGCGGGGGGTTCTCCTACGAGCAGTACTCC. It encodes CASSPRTSGGFSYEQYS.

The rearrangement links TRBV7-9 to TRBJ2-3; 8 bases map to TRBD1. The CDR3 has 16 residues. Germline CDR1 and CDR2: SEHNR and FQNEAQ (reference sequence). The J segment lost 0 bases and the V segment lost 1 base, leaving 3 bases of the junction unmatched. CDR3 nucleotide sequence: TGTGCCAGCAGCTTAGGGACAGGGAGAAGCACAGATACGCAGTATTTT. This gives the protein CASSLGTGRSTDTQYF.

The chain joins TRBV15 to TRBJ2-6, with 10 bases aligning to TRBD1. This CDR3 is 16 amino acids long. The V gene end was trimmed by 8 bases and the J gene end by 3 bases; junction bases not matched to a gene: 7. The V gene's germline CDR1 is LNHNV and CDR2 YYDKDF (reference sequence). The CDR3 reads CATRAGTGDGANVLTF. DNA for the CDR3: TGTGCCACCCGTGCCGGGACAGGGGATGGGGCCAACGTCCTGACTTTC.

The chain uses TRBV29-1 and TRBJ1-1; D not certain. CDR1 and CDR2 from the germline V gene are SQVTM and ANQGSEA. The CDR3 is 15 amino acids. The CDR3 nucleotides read TGCCAGCAGCCAAGATTGGCACAAGGTGGGACTGAAGCTTTCTTT. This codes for CQQPRLAQGGTEAFF.

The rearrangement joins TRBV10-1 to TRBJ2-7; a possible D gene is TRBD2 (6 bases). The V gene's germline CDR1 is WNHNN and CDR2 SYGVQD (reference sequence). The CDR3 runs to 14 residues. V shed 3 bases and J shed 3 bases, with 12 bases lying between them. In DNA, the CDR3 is TGCGCCAGCAGTGATGGCGGGACGGACTACGAGCAGTACTTC. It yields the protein CASSDGGTDYEQYF.

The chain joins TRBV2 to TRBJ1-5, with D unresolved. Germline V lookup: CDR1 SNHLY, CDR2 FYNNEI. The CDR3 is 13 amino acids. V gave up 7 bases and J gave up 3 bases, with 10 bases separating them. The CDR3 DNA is TGTGCCAGCAAGCCTGGACTCAATCAGCCCCAGCATTTT. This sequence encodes CASKPGLNQPQHF. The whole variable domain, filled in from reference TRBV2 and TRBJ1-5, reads EPEVTQTPSHQVTQMGQEVILRCVPISNHLYFYWYRQILGQKVEFLVSFYNNEISEKSEIFDDQFSVERPDGSNFTLKIRSTKLEDSAMYFCASKPGLNQPQHFGDGTRLSIL.

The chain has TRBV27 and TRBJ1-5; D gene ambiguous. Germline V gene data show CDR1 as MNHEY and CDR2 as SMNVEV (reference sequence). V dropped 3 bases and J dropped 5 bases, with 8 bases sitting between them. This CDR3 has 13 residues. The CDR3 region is CASSLAADQPQHF. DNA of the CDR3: TGTGCCAGCAGTTTGGCAGCGGATCAGCCCCAGCATTTT.

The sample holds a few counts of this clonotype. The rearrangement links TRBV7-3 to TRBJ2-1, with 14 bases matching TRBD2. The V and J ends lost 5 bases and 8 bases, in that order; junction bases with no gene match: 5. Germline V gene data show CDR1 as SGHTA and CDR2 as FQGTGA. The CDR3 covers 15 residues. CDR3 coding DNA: TGTGCCAGCAGCCCCGGGACTAGCGGGGGTGATGAGCAGTTCTTC. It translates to CASSPGTSGGDEQFF.

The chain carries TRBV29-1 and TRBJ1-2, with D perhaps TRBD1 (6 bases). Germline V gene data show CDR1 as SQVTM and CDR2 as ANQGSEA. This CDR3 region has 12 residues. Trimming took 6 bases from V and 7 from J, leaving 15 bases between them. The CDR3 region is CSVPQGYRGYTF. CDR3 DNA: TGCAGCGTACCACAGGGCTATCGTGGCTACACCTTC.

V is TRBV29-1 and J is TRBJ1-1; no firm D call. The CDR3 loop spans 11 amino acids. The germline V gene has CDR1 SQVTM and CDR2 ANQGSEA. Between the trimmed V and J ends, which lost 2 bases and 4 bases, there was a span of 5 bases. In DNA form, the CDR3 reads TGCAGCGTTGAACCGGGCACTGAAGCTTTCTTT. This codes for CSVEPGTEAFF.